Each of the 29 T cell receptor beta chains below was sequenced from the same sample in a study of T cell responses to AZD1222 COVID-19 vaccine. Method: immunoSEQ multiplex PCR; TCRdb's copy keeps in-frame clones and lacks some. The data show approximately 140,000 clones, 80% to 95% seen once. The starting material was peripheral blood, obtained 28 days after the second AZD1222 dose. Every receptor here comes from an adult who received the AZD1222 COVID-19 vaccine.

This chain uses TRBV4-1 with TRBJ2-7, with 7 nucleotides matching TRBD2. Germline trimming cut 2 bases from V and 3 bases from J; bases unmatched to any gene: 10. Germline CDR1 reads MGHRA; CDR2 reads YSYEKL. The CDR3 covers 16 residues. The CDR3 loop is CASSQMGRGVVYEQYF. The CDR3 nucleotides are TGCGCCAGCAGCCAAATGGGCCGGGGGGTGGTCTACGAGCAGTACTTC.

V is TRBV7-6 and J is TRBJ2-7; the match to TRBD2 covers 11 bases. The CDR3 spans 15 residues. V lost 4 bases and J lost 0; bases outside the gene matches: 2. The germline V gene has CDR1 SGHVS and CDR2 FNYEAQ. CDR3: CASSSGTSGSYEQYF. The DNA for the CDR3 is TGTGCCAGCAGCTCAGGGACTAGCGGCTCCTACGAGCAGTACTTC.

The chain combines TRBV5-1 with TRBJ1-1, with 11 bases matching TRBD1. V gave up 2 bases and J gave up 2 bases; unmatched junction bases: 8. Germline V gene data show CDR1 as SGHRS and CDR2 as YFSETQ. CDR3 length: 17 residues. Here the CDR3 DNA reads TGCGCCAGCAGCTTTTCCGGGACAGGGGGTAGTAACACTGAAGCTTTCTTT. Its protein product is CASSFSGTGGSNTEAFF.

Comment on this clone: This same CDR3 is encoded by further DNA sequences in the sample. The rearrangement links TRBV5-1 to TRBJ2-7; no reliable D call. Germline V gene sequence: CDR1 SGHRS, CDR2 YFSETQ. V was clipped by 0 bases and J by 0 bases, with 7 bases between them. The CDR3 loop spans 14 amino acids. The CDR3 region is CASSLEGNSYEQYF. The CDR3 region has the DNA TGCGCCAGCAGCTTGGAGGGAAACTCCTACGAGCAGTACTTC.

CDR3 bases: TGTGCCAGCAGTGAAGGAGGCGGAAGGGGGGAAAAACTGTTTTTT. Translating it yields CASSEGGGRGEKLFF. J is TRBJ1-4 and V is TRBV6-1; D is perhaps TRBD1 (6 bases). Trimming took off 1 base at V and 8 bases at J, with 14 bases between the two ends. Germline V gene data show CDR1 as MNHNS and CDR2 as SASEGT. The CDR3 has 15 amino acids.

The CDR3 loop reads CASSYRDSGNTIYF. The CDR3 nucleotides read TGTGCCAGCAGCTACCGGGACAGCGGAAACACCATATATTTT. The gene calls are TRBV11-2 and TRBJ1-3; 7 bases agree with TRBD1. Trimming cost V 4 bases and J 4 bases; bases outside gene matches: 4. This CDR3 is built from 14 residues. Germline V gives CDR1 SGHAT, CDR2 FQNNGV.

V usage is TRBV5-1 and J usage is TRBJ2-3; D possibly corresponds to TRBD1 (6 bases). Per germline, CDR1 SGHRS and CDR2 YFSETQ. Trimming cost V 4 bases and J 3 bases, with 15 bases left between them. This CDR3 comprises 15 residues. The CDR3: CASSKGTLPTDTQYF. CDR3 coding DNA: TGCGCCAGCAGCAAAGGGACACTACCTACAGATACGCAGTATTTT.

V usage is TRBV30 and J usage is TRBJ2-3; D unclear. CDR3 size: 12 residues. V was trimmed by 2 bases and J by 6 bases, leaving 9 bases between them. Germline CDR1 GTSNPN, CDR2 SVGIG (reference sequence). The CDR3 coding sequence is TGTGCCTGGAGTTCCCTCGCGGATACGCAGTATTTT. This codes for CAWSSLADTQYF. The full variable domain, its missing parts supplied by reference TRBV30 and TRBJ2-3, is SQTIHQWPATLVQPVGSPLSLECTVEGTSNPNLYWYRQAAGRGLQLLFYSVGIGQISSEVPQNLSASRPQDRQFILSSKKLLLSDSGFYLCAWSSLADTQYFGPGTRLTVL.

The chain has TRBV5-1 and TRBJ1-6, with 10 bases matching TRBD1. From germline, CDR1 is SGHRS and CDR2 YFSETQ. The ends lost 0 bases at V and 6 bases at J; junction bases unmatched: 0. This CDR3 region has 15 residues. CDR3 sequence: CASSLGDRGNSPLHF. CDR3 nucleotides: TGCGCCAGCAGCTTGGGGGACAGGGGTAATTCACCCCTCCACTTT. The full variable domain, rest sourced from reference TRBV5-1 and TRBJ1-6, is KAGVTQTPRYLIKTRGQQVTLSCSPISGHRSVSWYQQTPGQGLQFLFEYFSETQRNKGNFPGRFSGRQFSNSRSEMNVSTLELGDSALYLCASSLGDRGNSPLHFGNGTRLTVT.

The chain recombines TRBV29-1 with TRBJ2-3; TRBD2 matches 9 bases. V gave up 7 bases and J gave up 0 bases; unmatched junction bases: 11. Germline values: CDR1 SQVTM, CDR2 ANQGSEA. The CDR3 contains 16 residues. For the CDR3, the DNA is TGCAGCGCCATCGGACTAGCGAGTATTAGCACAGATACGCAGTATTTT. This codes for CSAIGLASISTDTQYF.

This clone has only one observation. The junction departs from the called germline gene at one end, perhaps through a read error. This chain uses TRBV20-1 with TRBJ2-1; D is perhaps TRBD2 (5 bases). There are 8 residues in the CDR3. CDR1 DFQATT and CDR2 SNEGSKA come from the germline V gene (reference sequence). The CDR3 sequence: CSASEEVF. CDR3 in DNA: TGCAGTGCTAGTGAGGAGGTCTTC.

With regard to this clone: At one of its ends the junction is not consistent with the germline gene, which may arise from a read error. The chain couples TRBV7-6 to TRBJ2-7, with TRBD2 as a possible D gene (6 bases). The length of the CDR3 is 11 residues. CDR1 is SGHVS and CDR2 is FNYEAQ in the germline V gene. The CDR3 region is CASSFGVGRNF. The DNA for the CDR3 is TGTGCCAGCAGCTTTGGGGTGGGGAGGAACTTC.

The gene calls are TRBV5-1 and TRBJ2-3, with D possibly being TRBD1 (5 bases). Germline-derived CDR1 and CDR2 are SGHRS and YFSETQ. The CDR3 has 15 amino acids. V was cut by 1 base and J by 0 bases, with 9 bases left in between. CDR3 residues: CASSLQGSSTDTQYF. CDR3 in DNA: TGCGCCAGCAGCTTGCAGGGCAGTAGCACAGATACGCAGTATTTT.

The chain has TRBV4-2 and TRBJ2-7, with D possibly being TRBD1 (5 bases). Trimming removed 0 bases from V and 12 bases from J, with 18 bases in between. The CDR3 covers 14 residues. Germline CDR1 reads LGHNA; CDR2 reads YNFKEQ. The CDR3 DNA reads TGTGCCAGCAGCCAAGAGCCCGGACACCCTCCTTCGTACTTC. Amino acids: CASSQEPGHPPSYF.

V gene TRBV24-1 combines with J gene TRBJ2-5; 7 bases fit TRBD2. The CDR3 has 17 residues. Germline loops: CDR1 KGHDR, CDR2 SFDVKD. V lost 5 bases, J lost 3 bases, and 14 bases stayed unmatched. CDR3 protein: CATSAPRASRGEETQYF. The CDR3 nucleotides are TGTGCCACCAGTGCCCCTAGGGCATCACGGGGGGAAGAGACCCAGTACTTC.

This clone was found once. The chain has TRBV19 and TRBJ2-1; D not certain. The CDR3 has 13 residues. Germline V gene lookup returns CDR1 LNHDA and CDR2 SQIVND (reference sequence). Trimming took 0 bases from V and 10 from J, leaving 10 bases between them. The DNA for the CDR3 is TGTGCCAGTAGTATAGATGATGACCTCGAGCAGTTCTTC. Protein sequence: CASSIDDDLEQFF.

The chain has TRBV4-1 and TRBJ1-1; D is ambiguous. V dropped 0 bases and J dropped 7 bases, with 15 bases sitting between them. From germline, CDR1 is MGHRA and CDR2 YSYEKL. The CDR3 has 15 residues. CDR3 bases: TGCGCCAGCAGCCAAGATCTGGGAGGGTACGGTGAAGCTTTCTTT. Its translation is CASSQDLGGYGEAFF.

Concerning this clone itself: The missing conserved phenylalanine or tryptophan at the end of this CDR3 makes a read error likely. The DNA is omitted, as the CDR3 cannot be located on it reliably, and the CDR3 follows TCRdb's listing. This chain connects TRBV6-5 to TRBJ1-1. CDR1 and CDR2 from the germline V gene are MNHEY and SVGAGI. The CDR3 contains 12 residues when both ends are counted. The chain's CDR3 is CASSRGTSTLSL.

This clone was counted a single time. CDR3 amino acids: CASSFRVGGLAGFYNEQFF. The CDR3 DNA sequence: TGTGCCAGCAGCTTTAGGGTAGGGGGACTAGCGGGGTTCTACAATGAGCAGTTCTTC. The V call is TRBV7-9, the J call TRBJ2-1; TRBD2 aligns across 13 bases. CDR1 is SEHNR, CDR2 FQNEAQ, per germline (reference sequence). V gave up 3 bases and J gave up 3 bases; unmatched junction bases: 11. The CDR3 spans 19 residues.

This chain connects TRBV6-5 to TRBJ1-1; the match to TRBD1 covers 7 bases. This CDR3 contains 15 residues. Looked up from germline, CDR1 is MNHEY and CDR2 is SVGAGI. With 5 bases clipped from V and 3 bases from J, the junction kept 9 bases outside the gene matches. CDR3 sequence: CASSPETGLYTEAFF. CDR3 nucleotides: TGTGCCAGCAGTCCCGAGACAGGGTTGTACACTGAAGCTTTCTTT.

The gene calls are TRBV4-1 and TRBJ2-7; D gene uncertain. CDR3 length: 17 residues. Trimming shortened V by 0 bases and J by 0 bases, and 15 bases separated the two germline ends. Per the germline V gene, CDR1 is MGHRA and CDR2 is YSYEKL. The CDR3: CASSQDLSPLSSYEQYF. DNA of the CDR3: TGCGCCAGCAGCCAAGATCTGTCCCCTTTGAGCTCCTACGAGCAGTACTTC.

The rearrangement links TRBV7-9 to TRBJ2-3; 15 nucleotides match TRBD2. Germline V gives CDR1 SEHNR, CDR2 FQNEAQ (reference sequence). V gave up 4 bases and J gave up 5 bases; unmatched junction bases: 7. The CDR3 is 17 residues long. The DNA for the CDR3 is TGTGCCAGCAGCTCGTGGACTAGCGGGAGGGACCAAGATACGCAGTATTTT. It yields the protein CASSSWTSGRDQDTQYF. Full variable domain (rest looked up from reference TRBV7-9 and TRBJ2-3): DTGVSQNPRHKITKRGQNVTFRCDPISEHNRLYWYRQTLGQGPEFLTYFQNEAQLEKSRLLSDRFSAERPKGSFSTLEIQRTEQGDSAMYLCASSSWTSGRDQDTQYFGPGTRLTVL.

The gene calls are TRBV11-2 and TRBJ2-3; tentative D call: TRBD2 (5 bases). The CDR3 sequence is 15 residues long. V gave up 5 bases and J gave up 4 bases, with 16 bases separating them. Per the germline V gene, CDR1 is SGHAT and CDR2 is FQNNGV. The CDR3 here is CASSPLGGGPDTQYF. For the CDR3, the DNA is TGTGCCAGCAGCCCCCTGGGCGGAGGACCAGATACGCAGTATTTT. The variable domain in full, with the rest retrieved from reference TRBV11-2 and TRBJ2-3, is EAGVAQSPRYKIIEKRQSVAFWCNPISGHATLYWYQQILGQGPKLLIQFQNNGVVDDSQLPKDRFSAERLKGVDSTLKIQPAKLEDSAVYLCASSPLGGGPDTQYFGPGTRLTVL.

The chain's CDR3 is CASSESTFGYTF. DNA for the CDR3: TGTGCCAGCAGTGAATCTACGTTCGGCTACACCTTC. The chain links TRBV6-1 to TRBJ1-2; the D is unclear. Germline-derived CDR1 and CDR2 are MNHNS and SASEGT. V was shortened by 2 bases and J by 8 bases, with 9 bases between the two germline ends. CDR3 length equals 12 residues.

The chain is built from TRBV25-1 and TRBJ2-1, with 8 bases aligning to TRBD2. V gave up 2 bases and J gave up 0 bases; unmatched junction bases: 9. The CDR3 consists of 18 residues. Germline CDR1 is MGHDK and CDR2 is SYGVNS. CDR3 in DNA: TGTGCCAGCAGTGAAAAGGCTAGCGGGCTTAGCTCCTACAATGAGCAGTTCTTC. Protein: CASSEKASGLSSYNEQFF.

In its sample, this clone was seen a few times. The chain uses TRBV10-3 and TRBJ2-3; TRBD2 aligns across 11 bases. J gave up 6 bases and V 4 bases, and 9 bases lay outside the gene matches. Looked up from germline, CDR1 is ENHRY and CDR2 is SYGVKD. This CDR3 contains 16 residues. This chain's CDR3 is CAISVTQLAGVDTQYF. CDR3 nucleotides: TGTGCCATCAGTGTCACCCAACTAGCGGGAGTGGATACGCAGTATTTT.

The chain employs TRBV28 and TRBJ1-6; D is ambiguous. Trimming took off 3 bases at V and 2 bases at J, with 8 bases between the two ends. This CDR3 spans 15 amino acids. The germline V gene encodes CDR1 MDHEN and CDR2 SYDVKM. The CDR3 DNA sequence: TGTGCCAGCAGTTTGGAAGGTGCCTATAATTCACCCCTCCACTTT. It translates to CASSLEGAYNSPLHF. Full variable domain (outside the CDR3, taken from reference TRBV28 and TRBJ1-6): DVKVTQSSRYLVKRTGEKVFLECVQDMDHENMFWYRQDPGLGLRLIYFSYDVKMKEKGDIPEGYSVSREKKERFSLILESASTNQTSMYLCASSLEGAYNSPLHFGNGTRLTVT.

This chain joins TRBV24-1 and TRBJ2-5, with TRBD1 as a possible D gene (5 bases). Trimming took 7 bases from V and 2 from J, leaving 10 bases between them. This CDR3 comprises 13 residues. Germline V gives CDR1 KGHDR, CDR2 SFDVKD. Written as DNA, the CDR3 is TGTGCCACCAGCCCCGGACAACAAGAGACCCAGTACTTC. It codes for CATSPGQQETQYF.

V is TRBV30 and J is TRBJ2-1, with a tentative D call TRBD2 (6 bases). This CDR3 is 15 amino acids long. Looked up from germline, CDR1 is GTSNPN and CDR2 is SVGIG (reference sequence). V was shortened by 0 bases and J by 0 bases, with 9 bases between the two germline ends. The CDR3 protein is CAWSVQRASYNEQFF. In DNA form, the CDR3 reads TGTGCCTGGAGTGTACAGCGGGCCTCCTACAATGAGCAGTTCTTC.